Following are 10 T cell receptor beta chains from one sample sequenced in a study of cytomegalovirus exposure and HLA in healthy donors. The study ran its PCR with 60 Vbeta and 13 Jbeta primers. Clones were sequenced by immunoSEQ multiplex PCR, and TCRdb holds only the in-frame ones, with some missing. This repertoire shows about 190,000 clones, over 70% found once; its top ten account for less than 4.5%. Source material: PBMCs. The receptor set was obtained from a man aged 45 to 65 in good health and CMV-seronegative.

The chain links TRBV6-1 to TRBJ1-5, with 11 bases lining up with TRBD1. The germline CDR1 and CDR2 sequences are MNHNS and SASEGT. With V trimmed by 4 bases and J by 4 bases, 9 bases remained unmatched. CDR3 size: 17 residues. The CDR3 coding sequence is TGTGCCAGCAGTGGTGCGGACAGGGGGCGAGGAAATCAGCCCCAGCATTTT. Translation: CASSGADRGRGNQPQHF.

The rearrangement uses TRBV6-1 and TRBJ1-5, with D possibly being TRBD1 (6 bases). The CDR3 runs 15 residues. Germline CDR1 reads MNHNS; CDR2 reads SASEGT. Deletions cut 5 bases from V and 0 bases from J, with 11 bases between. The CDR3 loop reads CASSPTGPSNQPQHF. CDR3 nucleotide sequence: TGTGCCAGCAGTCCGACAGGACCTAGCAATCAGCCCCAGCATTTT.

This sequence joins TRBV28 and TRBJ1-2, with unresolved D. The CDR3 runs 15 residues. The ends were cut back, 5 bases at V and 0 bases at J, with 13 bases in the middle. The germline V gene has CDR1 MDHEN and CDR2 SYDVKM. DNA of the CDR3: TGTGCCAGCAGTAGTCCAGGACTTACTAACTATGGCTACACCTTC. Residues: CASSSPGLTNYGYTF.

This chain uses TRBV7-9 with TRBJ2-3; D perhaps matches TRBD2 (6 bases). The CDR3 runs 15 residues. V was cut by 5 bases and J by 3 bases, with 15 bases left in between. Germline V lookup: CDR1 SEHNR, CDR2 FQNEAQ (reference sequence). The CDR3: CASSLQRERTDTQYF. In DNA, the CDR3 is TGTGCCAGCAGCCTCCAACGGGAGAGGACAGATACGCAGTATTTT. Drawing the rest from reference TRBV7-9 and TRBJ2-3, the complete variable domain is DTGVSQNPRHKITKRGQNVTFRCDPISEHNRLYWYRQTLGQGPEFLTYFQNEAQLEKSRLLSDRFSAERPKGSFSTLEIQRTEQGDSAMYLCASSLQRERTDTQYFGPGTRLTVL.

This chain connects TRBV10-1 to TRBJ2-1, with TRBD2 matching 7 bases. This CDR3 comprises 16 residues. Germline trimming cut 0 bases from V and 3 bases from J; bases unmatched to any gene: 5. Germline V gene sequence: CDR1 WNHNN, CDR2 SYGVQD (reference sequence). CDR3 in DNA: TGCGCCAGCAGTGAGTCTCGGGGGGTTGGCTACAATGAGCAGTTCTTC. It encodes CASSESRGVGYNEQFF.

This clone turned up a few times. The chain links TRBV6-5 to TRBJ2-7, with unresolved D. CDR3 length: 12 residues. Per the germline V gene, CDR1 is MNHEY and CDR2 is SVGAGI. The ends were cut back, 5 bases at V and 3 bases at J, with 8 bases in the middle. CDR3 amino acids: CASSESVYEQYF. The CDR3 coding sequence is TGTGCCAGCAGTGAATCGGTCTACGAGCAGTACTTC.

The table lists this clone with a few counts. The chain joins TRBV27 to TRBJ2-2; D is perhaps TRBD2 (6 bases). This CDR3 is built from 14 residues. V dropped 8 bases and J dropped 6 bases, with 16 bases sitting between them. CDR1 MNHEY and CDR2 SMNVEV come from the germline V gene (reference sequence). The DNA for the CDR3 is TGTGCCAGCGGCAGCGGGCTGTACGCCGGGGAGCTGTTTTTT. Amino acid sequence: CASGSGLYAGELFF.

This clone appeared once. This chain's CDR3 is CATSRGLAGREGELFF. CDR3 nucleotide sequence: TGTGCCACCAGCAGAGGACTAGCGGGGAGAGAGGGGGAGCTGTTTTTT. This rearrangement joins TRBV15 to TRBJ2-2; 11 bases are shared with TRBD2. Germline values: CDR1 LNHNV, CDR2 YYDKDF (reference sequence). The CDR3 totals 16 residues. Trimming removed 1 base from V and 8 bases from J; junction bases left unmatched: 6.

The CDR3 DNA sequence: TGTGCCAGCAGCTTAGCCGGGACTAGATCCGGGGAGCTGTTTTTT. This sequence encodes CASSLAGTRSGELFF. V gene TRBV7-2 combines with J gene TRBJ2-2; the match to TRBD2 covers 8 bases. CDR3 length: 15 residues. CDR1 is SGHTA, CDR2 FQGNSA, per germline. Trimming took 0 bases from V and 6 from J; bases not matched to a gene: 3.

Written as DNA, the CDR3 is TGCGCCAGCAGCCGGGTGAGAACAGGGGCGAGGAGCGGGGAGCTGTTTTTT. Its protein is CASSRVRTGARSGELFF. The chain links TRBV5-1 to TRBJ2-2; 7 bases fit TRBD1. The germline CDR1 and CDR2 sequences are SGHRS and YFSETQ. This CDR3 region has 17 residues. V shed 4 bases, J shed 7 bases, and the junction held 16 bases outside the gene matches.